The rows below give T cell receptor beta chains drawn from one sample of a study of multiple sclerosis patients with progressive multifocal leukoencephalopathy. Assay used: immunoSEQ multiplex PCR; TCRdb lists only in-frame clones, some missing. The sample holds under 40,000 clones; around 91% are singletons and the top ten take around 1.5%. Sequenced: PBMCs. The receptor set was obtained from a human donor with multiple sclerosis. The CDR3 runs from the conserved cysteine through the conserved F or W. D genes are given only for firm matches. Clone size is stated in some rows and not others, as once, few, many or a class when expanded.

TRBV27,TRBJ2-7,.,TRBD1,CASSLSQGSSYEQYF,TGTGCCAGCAGTTTGTCACAGGGGAGCTCCTACGAGCAGTACTTC
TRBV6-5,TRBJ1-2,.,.,CASSYSKTGYYGYTF,TGTGCCAGCAGTTACTCGAAAACAGGATACTATGGCTACACCTTC
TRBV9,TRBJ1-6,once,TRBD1,CASTPTGGLNSPLHF,TGTGCCAGCACCCCAACAGGGGGCCTTAATTCACCCCTCCACTTT
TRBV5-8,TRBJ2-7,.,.,CASSSRGGAYEQYF,TGTGCCAGCAGCTCCCGAGGGGGAGCCTACGAGCAGTACTTC
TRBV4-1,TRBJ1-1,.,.,CASSHNTEAFF,TGCGCCAGCAGCCATAACACTGAAGCTTTCTTT
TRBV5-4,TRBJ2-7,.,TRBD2,CASSFQSGRVVEQYF,TGTGCCAGCAGCTTCCAAAGCGGGAGAGTTGTCGAGCAGTACTTC
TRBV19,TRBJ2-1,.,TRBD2,CASSRSGGNEQFF,TGTGCCAGTAGCCGCTCGGGAGGAAATGAGCAGTTCTTC
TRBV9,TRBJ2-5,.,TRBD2,CASSVGGGRREETQYF,TGTGCCAGCAGCGTAGGGGGAGGGCGAAGAGAAGAGACCCAGTACTTC
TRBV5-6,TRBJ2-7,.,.,CASSLSLGTGSYEQYF,TGTGCCAGCAGCTTGAGCTTGGGAACGGGTTCCTACGAGCAGTACTTC
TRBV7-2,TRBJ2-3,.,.,CASSLGESTDTQYF,TGTGCCAGCAGCTTGGGGGAGAGCACAGATACGCAGTATTTT
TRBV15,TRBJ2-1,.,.,CATSRDNRGHRNEQFF,TGTGCCACCAGCAGAGATAATCGAGGTCACCGCAATGAGCAGTTCTTC
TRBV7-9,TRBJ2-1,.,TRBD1,CASSSPATGVYNEQFF,TGTGCCAGCAGCAGCCCCGCGACAGGGGTTTACAATGAGCAGTTCTTC
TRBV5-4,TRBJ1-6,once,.,CASSFRNSPLHF,TGTGCCAGCAGCTTCAGGAATTCACCCCTCCACTTT
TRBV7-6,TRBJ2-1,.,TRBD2,CASSTGLAGWYNEQFF,TGTGCCAGCAGCACCGGACTAGCGGGATGGTACAATGAGCAGTTCTTC
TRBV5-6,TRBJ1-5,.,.,CASSLNHARGYQPQHF,TGTGCCAGCAGCTTGAATCATGCCAGGGGATATCAGCCCCAGCATTTT
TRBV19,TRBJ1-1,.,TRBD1,CASSARDRGPRGAFF,TGTGCCAGTAGTGCGCGGGACAGGGGCCCGCGGGGAGCTTTCTTT
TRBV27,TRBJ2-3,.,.,CASSLIGDTQYF,TGTGCCAGCAGCCTCATTGGGGATACGCAGTATTTT
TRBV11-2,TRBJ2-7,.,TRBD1,CASSFRRGQGGDEQYF,TGTGCCAGCAGTTTTCGCCGAGGACAGGGTGGCGACGAGCAGTACTTC
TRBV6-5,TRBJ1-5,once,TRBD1,CASRPTGGAPQHF,TGTGCCAGCAGACCGACAGGGGGTGCGCCCCAGCATTTT
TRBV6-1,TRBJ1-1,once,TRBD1,CASSSDRDNTEAFF,TGTGCCAGCAGTTCGGACAGGGACAACACTGAAGCTTTCTTT
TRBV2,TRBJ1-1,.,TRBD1,CASREDRGNTEAFF,TGTGCCAGCAGAGAGGACAGGGGGAACACTGAAGCTTTCTTT
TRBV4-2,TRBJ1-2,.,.,CASSQDSWTVYGYTF,TGTGCCAGCAGCCAAGATTCTTGGACAGTTTATGGCTACACCTTC
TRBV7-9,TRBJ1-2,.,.,CASSLEYRVGYTF,TGTGCCAGCAGCTTAGAATACAGGGTAGGCTACACCTTC
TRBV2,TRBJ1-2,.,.,CASRAGAGSYGYTF,TGTGCCAGCAGAGCAGGGGCAGGGAGCTATGGCTACACCTTC
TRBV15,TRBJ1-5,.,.,CATSRGQENQPQHF,TGTGCCACCAGCAGAGGACAGGAGAATCAGCCCCAGCATTTT
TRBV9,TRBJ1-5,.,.,CASSVDGFNQPQHF,TGTGCCAGCAGCGTGGACGGGTTCAATCAGCCCCAGCATTTT
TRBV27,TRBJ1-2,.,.,CASSLNFDGVYGYTF,TGTGCCAGCAGTTTAAATTTTGATGGAGTTTATGGCTACACCTTC
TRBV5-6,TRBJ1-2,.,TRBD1,CASSLENRGPGYTF,TGTGCCAGCAGCTTGGAAAACAGGGGACCTGGCTACACCTTC
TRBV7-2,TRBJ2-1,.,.,CASSLVRREQFF,TGTGCCAGCAGCTTAGTACGTCGTGAGCAGTTCTTC
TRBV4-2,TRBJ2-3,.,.,CASSQVGGNRRTDTQYF,TGTGCCAGCAGCCAAGTGGGTGGGAATAGACGCACAGATACGCAGTATTTT
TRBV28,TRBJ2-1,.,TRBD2,CASRLWGTSREQFF,TGTGCCAGCAGGTTATGGGGGACTAGCAGGGAGCAGTTCTTC
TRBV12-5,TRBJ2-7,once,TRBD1,CASGRGQTYEQYF,TGTGCTAGTGGCCGGGGACAGACTTACGAGCAGTACTTC
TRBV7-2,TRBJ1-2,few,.,CASSLSLQDYGYTF,TGTGCCAGCAGCTTATCGCTACAGGACTATGGCTACACCTTC
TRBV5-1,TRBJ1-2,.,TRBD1,CASSLDGSPTGSDGYTF,TGCGCCAGCAGCTTGGACGGTAGCCCGACAGGGAGCGATGGCTACACCTTC
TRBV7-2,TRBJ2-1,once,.,CASSSLTIPPYNEQFF,TGTGCCAGCAGCTCCTTGACGATCCCCCCCTACAATGAGCAGTTCTTC
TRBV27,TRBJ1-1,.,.,CASTTGTEAFF,TGTGCCAGCACCACTGGCACTGAAGCTTTCTTT